The sequence of this T cell receptor (beta chain) was determined in a study of regulatory T cells in long-lasting Graves disease. Notes on the study in general: Only a small sample size was used, which may have cut accuracy. TRBV28, TRBJ1-2 and TRBJ2-5 emerged as the favored segments in persistent disease.

Trimming stripped 7 bases from V and 7 bases from J, with 20 bases between. Germline assignment: CDR1 MDHEN and CDR2 SYDVKM. The CDR3 runs to 14 residues. This clonotype was recorded many times. The antigen is unknown. Time point indicated: persistent/refractory GD, antithyroid drugs over 5 years with positive TRAb. Construction of the TCR library relied on RNA isolated from PBMCs. American Thyroid Association guidelines were used to diagnose Graves' disease. For TCR beta, libraries came from iRepertoire HTBI primers and Arm-PCR of CDR3 regions. As handled by the study authors: Segment identification across samples yielded roughly 62 TRBV and roughly 14 TRBJ segments. Using its own MiXCR run on the multiplex PCR reads, TCRdb lists one record per CDR3 protein. The authors' filters were not applied to this entry. The sample holds some 430,000 distinct CDR3 sequences, around a fifth seen once.

The sequence was collected from a female donor with Graves disease. The chain uses TRBV28 and TRBJ2-7; tentative D call: TRBD2 (6 bases). Sequenced here: peripheral blood mononuclear cells (PBMCs), sampled when the disease was refractory, from a patient treated with antithyroid drugs. CDR3: CASTRSGWFGEQYF. CDR3 in DNA: TGTGCCAGCACCCGTAGCGGCTGGTTCGGGGAGCAGTACTTC.